Following are 22 T cell receptor beta chains from one sample sequenced in a study of T cells in Graves' hyperthyroidism and ophthalmopathy. Amplified regions were TCR beta CDR3 sequences from RNA transcripts. HTBI primers were employed in a first-round RT-PCR of the TCR CDR3. Each CDR3 protein gets one entry after TCRdb re-called the multiplex PCR reads with MiXCR. The sample yields about 640,000 distinct CDR3 sequences, around 20% seen once. Sequenced sample: blood. The receptors derive from a man aged 25-45 years with Graves' ophthalmopathy.

This clonotype occurred many times. V is TRBV3-1 and J is TRBJ1-1, with D unresolved. V was shortened by 0 bases and J by 4 bases, with 9 bases between the two germline ends. The V gene's germline CDR1 is LGHDT and CDR2 YNNKEL (reference sequence). CDR3 length: 14 residues. The CDR3 nucleotides read TGTGCCAGCAGCCAAGATCGGTTTTCCACTGAAGCTTTCTTT. It encodes CASSQDRFSTEAFF.

V usage is TRBV7-9 and J usage is TRBJ2-1; 8 bases map to TRBD2. Germline values: CDR1 SEHNR, CDR2 FQNEAQ (reference sequence). V was pared by 3 bases and J by 0 bases, with 4 bases of the junction left unmatched. This CDR3 is built from 16 residues. CDR3 protein: CASSFKGTSSYNEQFF. CDR3 nucleotides: TGTGCCAGCAGCTTTAAAGGGACTAGCTCCTACAATGAGCAGTTCTTC.

The V call is TRBV30, the J call TRBJ2-6; possibly TRBD1 for D (5 bases). Trimming pared 2 bases from V and 0 bases from J, leaving 14 bases between. This CDR3 region has 17 residues. Germline assignment: CDR1 GTSNPN and CDR2 SVGIG (reference sequence). CDR3 sequence (DNA): TGTGCCTGGAGTCCTGACAGATTATTCTCTGGGGCCAACGTCCTGACTTTC. Protein: CAWSPDRLFSGANVLTF.

This clonotype came up a few times. Given a much more abundant clone one base away, this may be a read error. The chain employs TRBV27 and TRBJ1-5; D remains unclear. Trimming removed 2 bases from V and 3 bases from J, with 5 bases in between. Germline CDR1 MNHEY, CDR2 SMNVEV (reference sequence). There are 13 residues in the CDR3. In DNA form, the CDR3 reads TGTGCCAGCAGTTTAGGGCACAATCAGCCCCAGCATTTT. This codes for CASSLGHNQPQHF.

This clonotype has a handful of counts. The J gene is TRBJ2-2, the V gene TRBV12-3 or TRBV12-4, with D perhaps matching TRBD1 (6 bases). This CDR3 comprises 14 residues. Trimming took off 3 bases at V and 4 bases at J, with 9 bases between the two ends. CDR3 loop: CASSFSQGTGELFF. In DNA form, the CDR3 reads TGTGCCAGCAGTTTTTCACAGGGCACCGGGGAGCTGTTTTTT.

This clonotype was detected only a few times. The CDR3 loop is CASSDRRLRINNEQFF. CDR3 coding DNA: TGTGCCAGCAGTGATCGTCGCCTGAGGATCAACAATGAGCAGTTCTTC. The chain links TRBV6-1 to TRBJ2-1, with unresolved D. The V end lost 3 bases, the J end lost 5 bases, and 17 bases lay between the germline ends. This CDR3 contains 16 residues. Germline CDR1 and CDR2: MNHNS and SASEGT.

The chain is built from TRBV20-1 and TRBJ1-5, with D unresolved. The CDR3 has 16 residues. Germline V lookup: CDR1 DFQATT, CDR2 SNEGSKA (reference sequence). The ends were cut back, 0 bases at V and 0 bases at J, with 12 bases in the middle. The CDR3, as DNA: TGCAGTGCTAGAGATAGTAGTTACTATAGCAATCAGCCCCAGCATTTT. This sequence encodes CSARDSSYYSNQPQHF.

This clonotype was detected only a few times. This sequence joins TRBV19 and TRBJ2-5; 11 bases are a match to TRBD1. The CDR3 totals 14 residues. Germline lookup yields CDR1 LNHDA and CDR2 SQIVND (reference sequence). After removal of 10 bases from V and 2 bases from J, the junction contained 6 bases not matched to a gene. The CDR3 spells CATRDRGGQETQYF. The CDR3 nucleotides are TGTGCCACCCGGGACAGGGGGGGACAAGAGACCCAGTACTTC. Looking up the rest from reference TRBV19 and TRBJ2-5 gives the full variable domain: DGGITQSPKYLFRKEGQNVTLSCEQNLNHDAMYWYRQDPGQGLRLIYYSQIVNDFQKGDIAEGYSVSREKKESFPLTVTSAQKNPTAFYLCATRDRGGQETQYFGPGTRLLVL.

At least ten counts were recorded for this clonotype. The genes are TRBV30 and TRBJ1-1; 9 bases align to TRBD1. Germline V lookup: CDR1 GTSNPN, CDR2 SVGIG (reference sequence). The CDR3 totals 14 residues. V was clipped by 4 bases and J by 5 bases; unmatched bases: 8. The CDR3: CAWTYSTGGTEAFF. CDR3 bases: TGTGCCTGGACCTACTCGACAGGGGGGACTGAAGCTTTCTTT.

This clonotype was counted between two and nine times. Compared with germline, one end of the junction differs, possibly owing to a read error. The chain carries TRBV7-8 and TRBJ1-5; D is uncertain. The CDR3 length is 13 residues. Germline CDR1 SGHVS, CDR2 FQNEAQ. CDR3: CTSSLEVDQPQHF. The CDR3 nucleotides are TGTACCAGCAGCTTAGAGGTAGATCAGCCCCAGCATTTT.

V gene TRBV27 combines with J gene TRBJ2-1; TRBD1 matches 7 bases. The junction had 15 bases not matched to a gene; V was cut back by 3 bases and J by 7 bases. CDR1 MNHEY and CDR2 SMNVEV come from the germline V gene (reference sequence). This CDR3 has 17 residues. The CDR3 reads CASSLSRGPGYRNEQFF. In nucleotides, the CDR3 is TGTGCCAGCAGTTTGTCGAGGGGGCCGGGGTATAGGAATGAGCAGTTCTTC.

This clonotype was seen ten or more times. The chain joins TRBV28 to TRBJ1-5; D perhaps matches TRBD1 (6 bases). The CDR3 spans 15 residues. Deletions cut 8 bases from V and 6 bases from J, with 20 bases between. Per germline, CDR1 MDHEN and CDR2 SYDVKM. The CDR3 protein is CASEPFRGGGQPQHF. CDR3 bases: TGTGCCAGCGAACCCTTCAGGGGCGGAGGTCAGCCCCAGCATTTT.

J is TRBJ2-1 and V is TRBV6-9; 10 bases line up with TRBD1. There are 15 residues in the CDR3. Germline-derived CDR1 and CDR2 are MNHGY and SVAAGI. Trimming cost V 3 bases and J 6 bases; bases outside gene matches: 5. CDR3 nucleotide sequence: TGTGCCAGCAGTTACGGGAGACAGGGGGCCAATGAGCAGTTCTTC. This codes for CASSYGRQGANEQFF.

The table lists this clonotype with many counts. This chain joins TRBV2 and TRBJ2-1; 12 bases map to TRBD2. This CDR3 region has 17 residues. The V gene end was trimmed by 7 bases and the J gene end by 8 bases; junction bases not matched to a gene: 15. CDR1 is SNHLY, CDR2 FYNNEI, per germline. CDR3 coding DNA: TGTGCCAGCAATGGGGGGCTAGCGGGAGGGAGAGGAGATGAGCAGTTCTTC. It encodes CASNGGLAGGRGDEQFF.

The sample holds many counts of this clonotype. The chain links TRBV18 to TRBJ2-1; 8 bases fit TRBD1. Losses at the gene ends were 5 bases for V and 4 bases for J; bases not matched to a gene: 4. Germline CDR1 is KGHSH and CDR2 is LQKENI. The CDR3 loop spans 14 amino acids. Written as DNA, the CDR3 is TGTGCCAGCTCATCAAGACAGGGGTACAATGAGCAGTTCTTC. Translation gives CASSSRQGYNEQFF.

J is TRBJ2-7 and V is TRBV6-2 or TRBV6-3; tentatively, D is TRBD2 (6 bases). This CDR3 has 16 residues. The germline V gene encodes CDR1 MNHEY and CDR2 SVGEGT. V was shortened by 2 bases and J by 4 bases, with 18 bases between the two germline ends. CDR3 residues: CASSYQFGRREYEQYF. Here the CDR3 DNA reads TGTGCCAGCAGTTACCAGTTCGGGCGGAGGGAATACGAGCAGTACTTC.

This clonotype showed up many times. The chain couples TRBV2 to TRBJ2-3; D gene uncertain. The ends were cut back, 4 bases at V and 3 bases at J, with 20 bases in the middle. From germline, CDR1 is SNHLY and CDR2 FYNNEI. The CDR3 is 17 residues long. CDR3 sequence reads: CASSVRANPKGTDTQYF. The CDR3, as DNA: TGTGCCAGCAGTGTTCGGGCCAACCCCAAAGGGACAGATACGCAGTATTTT.

At least ten counts were recorded for this clonotype. The chain joins TRBV24-1 to TRBJ2-1; D unclear. The CDR3 spans 16 residues. Trimming cost V 0 bases and J 8 bases, with 16 bases left between them. Germline V CDR1 and CDR2: KGHDR, SFDVKD. The CDR3 nucleotides are TGTGCCACCAGTGATTTGCAGGCGGAGCCGTTCGATGAGCAGTTCTTC. Protein: CATSDLQAEPFDEQFF.

This clonotype showed up just a few times. The chain has TRBV6-2 or TRBV6-3 and TRBJ1-1, with 7 bases fitting TRBD1. This CDR3 region has 16 residues. Germline V lookup: CDR1 MNHEY, CDR2 SVGEGT. The V and J ends lost 6 bases and 4 bases, in that order; junction bases with no gene match: 14. The CDR3 protein is CASRRDSGLISTEAFF. CDR3 nucleotide sequence: TGTGCCAGCAGAAGGGACAGCGGATTGATTAGCACTGAAGCTTTCTTT.

The CDR3 reads CASSIGQIFSSYNEQFF. The CDR3 DNA reads as TGTGCCAGTAGTATAGGGCAGATTTTTAGCTCCTACAATGAGCAGTTCTTC. V is TRBV19 and J is TRBJ2-1; D is uncertain. The germline V and J ends were trimmed by 1 base and 0 bases, with 13 bases remaining between them. Germline values: CDR1 LNHDA, CDR2 SQIVND (reference sequence). This CDR3 is built from 17 residues. The variable domain in full, with the rest retrieved from reference TRBV19 and TRBJ2-1, is DGGITQSPKYLFRKEGQNVTLSCEQNLNHDAMYWYRQDPGQGLRLIYYSQIVNDFQKGDIAEGYSVSREKKESFPLTVTSAQKNPTAFYLCASSIGQIFSSYNEQFFGPGTRLTVL.

This clonotype was counted a few times. The chain couples TRBV11-2 to TRBJ2-3, with no clear D. This CDR3 is built from 13 residues. The V end lost 1 base, the J end lost 10 bases, and 12 bases lay between the germline ends. Germline V gene sequence: CDR1 SGHAT, CDR2 FQNNGV. The CDR3 loop reads CASSLVLGSAQYF. DNA of the CDR3: TGTGCCAGCAGCTTAGTTCTAGGGTCTGCGCAGTATTTT.

This clonotype occurred a few times. V and J are TRBV20-1 and TRBJ2-1, with 9 bases that match TRBD2. The germline gives CDR1 DFQATT, CDR2 SNEGSKA (reference sequence). The CDR3 covers 14 residues. V lost 3 bases and J lost 8; bases outside the gene matches: 8. The CDR3 bases are TGCAGTGCTAGGATAGCGGGAGTCGTCTATGAGCAGTTCTTC. Translating it yields CSARIAGVVYEQFF.